The clone carrying this T cell receptor (beta chain) has only a few counts. This sample is drawn from a study of radiotherapy plus CTLA-4 blockade in lung cancer. Study-level information: About a sixth of enrolled patients responded objectively, and roughly 31% had disease control.

Focal radiation and CTLA-4 blockade (ipilimumab) were tested in chemo-refractory metastatic non-small-cell lung cancer patients. CDR3 length: 14 amino acids. V shed 4 bases, J shed 2 bases, and the junction held 5 bases outside the gene matches. The germline CDR1 and CDR2 sequences are SGHKS and YYEKEE (reference sequence). Data came from immunoSEQ multiplex PCR; TCRdb stores just in-frame clones and leaves some out. Of around 40,000 clones detected, around 83% appear once; the ten largest clones hold 5% to 6%. The chain links TRBV5-5 to TRBJ1-1, with 7 positions matching TRBD1. This receptor was identified in a human donor with non-small cell lung cancer who had stable disease on radiotherapy plus ipilimumab. Sequencing was performed on peripheral blood, taken from a patient treated with radiotherapy plus ipilimumab. The CDR3 is CASSPRGFNTEAFF. DNA for the CDR3: TGTGCCAGCAGCCCCAGGGGGTTTAACACTGAAGCTTTCTTT. The variable domain in full, completed from reference TRBV5-5 and TRBJ1-1, reads DAGVTQSPTHLIKTRGQQVTLRCSPISGHKSVSWYQQVLGQGPQFIFQYYEKEERGRGNFPDRFSARQFPNYSSELNVNALLLGDSALYLCASSPRGFNTEAFFGQGTRLTVV.